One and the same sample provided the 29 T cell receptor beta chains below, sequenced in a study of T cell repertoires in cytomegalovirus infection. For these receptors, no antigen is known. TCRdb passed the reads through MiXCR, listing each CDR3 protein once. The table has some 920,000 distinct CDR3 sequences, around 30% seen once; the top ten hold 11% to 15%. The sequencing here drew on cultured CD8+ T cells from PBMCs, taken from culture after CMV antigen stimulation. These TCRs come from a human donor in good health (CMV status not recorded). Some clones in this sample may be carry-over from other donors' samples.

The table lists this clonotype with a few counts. The CDR3 is CASSPGTGGIGTDTQYF. The CDR3 region has the DNA TGTGCCAGCAGTCCCGGGACAGGGGGCATCGGCACAGATACGCAGTATTTT. V is TRBV27 and J is TRBJ2-3; TRBD1 matches at 12 bases. Germline-derived CDR1 and CDR2 are MNHEY and SMNVEV (reference sequence). The CDR3 runs 17 residues. The V gene end was trimmed by 5 bases and the J gene end by 1 base; junction bases not matched to a gene: 7.

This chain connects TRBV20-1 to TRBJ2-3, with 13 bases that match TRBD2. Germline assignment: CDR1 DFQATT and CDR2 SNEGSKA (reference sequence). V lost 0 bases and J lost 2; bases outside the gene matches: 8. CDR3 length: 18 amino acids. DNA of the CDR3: TGCAGTGCTAGAGATCTATCGGGACTAGCGGGGCCCACAGATACGCAGTATTTT. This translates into CSARDLSGLAGPTDTQYF.

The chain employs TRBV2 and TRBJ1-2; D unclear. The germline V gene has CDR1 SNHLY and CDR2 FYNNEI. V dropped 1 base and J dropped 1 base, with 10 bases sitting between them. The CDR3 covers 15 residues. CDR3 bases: TGTGCCAGCAGTGAAGGGTTGGAGGATAACTATGGCTACACCTTC. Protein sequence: CASSEGLEDNYGYTF.

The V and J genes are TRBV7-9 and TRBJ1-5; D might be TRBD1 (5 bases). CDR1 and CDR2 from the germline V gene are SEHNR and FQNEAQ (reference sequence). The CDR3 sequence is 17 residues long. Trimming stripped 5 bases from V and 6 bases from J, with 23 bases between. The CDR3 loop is CASSKTVADPNGQPQHF. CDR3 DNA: TGTGCCAGCAGCAAGACAGTAGCGGATCCGAACGGTCAGCCCCAGCATTTT.

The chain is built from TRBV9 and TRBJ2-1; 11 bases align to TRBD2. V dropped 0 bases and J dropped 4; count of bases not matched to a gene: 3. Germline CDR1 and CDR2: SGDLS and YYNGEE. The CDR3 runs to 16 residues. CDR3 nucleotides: TGTGCCAGCAGCGTAGGTAGCGGGGGGGCTTACAATGAGCAGTTCTTC. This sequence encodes CASSVGSGGAYNEQFF.

The CDR3 bases are TGTGCCAGCAGCGCGCGAGTTGCAGATACGCAGTATTTT. This encodes CASSARVADTQYF. The chain links TRBV7-9 to TRBJ2-3; D unclear. The CDR3 runs 13 residues. Germline CDR1 reads SEHNR; CDR2 reads FQNEAQ (reference sequence). Trimming removed 5 bases at V and 4 bases at J, with 10 bases between.

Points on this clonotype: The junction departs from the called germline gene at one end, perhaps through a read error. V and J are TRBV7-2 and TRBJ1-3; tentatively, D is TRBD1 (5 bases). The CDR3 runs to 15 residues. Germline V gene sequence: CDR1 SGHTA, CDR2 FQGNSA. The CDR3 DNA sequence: TGTGCCAACAGCCAATACAGGAGCTCTGGAAACACCATATATTTT. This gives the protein CANSQYRSSGNTIYF.

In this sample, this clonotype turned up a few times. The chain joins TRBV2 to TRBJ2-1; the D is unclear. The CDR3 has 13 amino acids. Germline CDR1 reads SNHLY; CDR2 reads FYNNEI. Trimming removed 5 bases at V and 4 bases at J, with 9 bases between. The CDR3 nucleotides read TGTGCCAGCAGTAACCCACCTTACAATGAGCAGTTCTTC. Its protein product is CASSNPPYNEQFF.

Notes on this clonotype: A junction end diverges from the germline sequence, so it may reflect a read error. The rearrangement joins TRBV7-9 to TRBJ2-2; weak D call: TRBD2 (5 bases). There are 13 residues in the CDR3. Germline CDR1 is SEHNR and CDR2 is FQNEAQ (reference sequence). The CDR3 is CVSSPRGSGELFF. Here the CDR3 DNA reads TGTGTCAGCAGCCCACGAGGGTCCGGGGAGCTGTTTTTT.

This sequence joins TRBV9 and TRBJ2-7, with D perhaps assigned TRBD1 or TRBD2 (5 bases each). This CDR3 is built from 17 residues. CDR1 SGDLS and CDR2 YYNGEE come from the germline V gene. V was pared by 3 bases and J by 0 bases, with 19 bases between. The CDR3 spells CASSGETGRRSSYEQYV. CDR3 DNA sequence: TGTGCCAGCAGCGGGGAGACGGGACGCCGCAGCTCCTACGAGCAGTACGTC.

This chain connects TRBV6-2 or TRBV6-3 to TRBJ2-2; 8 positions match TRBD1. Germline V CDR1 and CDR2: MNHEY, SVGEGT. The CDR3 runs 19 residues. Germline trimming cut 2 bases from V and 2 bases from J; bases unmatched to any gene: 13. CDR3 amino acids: CASSYSPYRQGINTGELFF. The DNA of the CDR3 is TGTGCCAGCAGTTACAGCCCCTATAGACAGGGGATTAACACCGGGGAGCTGTTTTTT.

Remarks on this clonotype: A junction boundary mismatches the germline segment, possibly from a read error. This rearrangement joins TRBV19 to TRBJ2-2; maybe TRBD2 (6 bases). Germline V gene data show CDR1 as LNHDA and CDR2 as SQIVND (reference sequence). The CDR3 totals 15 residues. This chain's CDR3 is CASSISQLTTGGLFF. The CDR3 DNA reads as TGTGCCAGTAGTATAAGTCAGTTAACAACCGGGGGGCTGTTTTTT.

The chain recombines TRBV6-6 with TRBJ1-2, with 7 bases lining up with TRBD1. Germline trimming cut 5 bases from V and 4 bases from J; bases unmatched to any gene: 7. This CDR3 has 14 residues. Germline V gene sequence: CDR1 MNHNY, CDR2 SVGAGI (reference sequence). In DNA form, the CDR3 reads TGTGCCAGCAGTCCTGACAGGGAAACCTATGGCTACACCTTC. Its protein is CASSPDRETYGYTF.

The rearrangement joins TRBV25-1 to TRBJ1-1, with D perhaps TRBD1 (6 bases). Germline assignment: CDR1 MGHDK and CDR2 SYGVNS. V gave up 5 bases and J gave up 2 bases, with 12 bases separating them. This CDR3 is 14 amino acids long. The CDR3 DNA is TGTGCCAGCAGTACCCAGGGGACCAACACTGAAGCTTTCTTT. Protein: CASSTQGTNTEAFF.

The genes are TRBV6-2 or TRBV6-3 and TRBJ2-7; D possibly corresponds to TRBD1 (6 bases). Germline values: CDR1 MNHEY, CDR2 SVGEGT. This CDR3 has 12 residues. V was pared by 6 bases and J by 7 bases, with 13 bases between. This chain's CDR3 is CASRSHRAEQYV. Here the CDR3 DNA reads TGTGCCAGCAGATCCCACAGGGCGGAGCAGTACGTC.

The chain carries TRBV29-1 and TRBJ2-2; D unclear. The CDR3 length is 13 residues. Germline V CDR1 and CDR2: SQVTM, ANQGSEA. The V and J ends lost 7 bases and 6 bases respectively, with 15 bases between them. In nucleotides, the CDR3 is TGCAGCGGAGTAGGATGGACGTCCGGGGAGCTGTTTTTT. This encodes CSGVGWTSGELFF.

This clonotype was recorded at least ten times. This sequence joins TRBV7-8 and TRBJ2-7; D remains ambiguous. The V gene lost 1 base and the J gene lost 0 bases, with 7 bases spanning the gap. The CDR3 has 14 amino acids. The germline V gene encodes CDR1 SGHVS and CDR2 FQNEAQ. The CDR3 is CASSLGKNSYEQYV. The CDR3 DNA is TGTGCCAGCAGCTTAGGGAAAAACTCCTACGAGCAGTACGTC.

CDR3 DNA: TGTGCCAGCGAGGGCCAGGGGCCCACCGGGGAGCTGTTTTTT. Amino acid sequence: CASEGQGPTGELFF. The chain couples TRBV2 to TRBJ2-2; D is perhaps TRBD1 (6 bases). Trimming removed 8 bases at V and 4 bases at J, with 14 bases between. Germline CDR1 is SNHLY and CDR2 is FYNNEI. The CDR3 is made up of 14 amino acids.

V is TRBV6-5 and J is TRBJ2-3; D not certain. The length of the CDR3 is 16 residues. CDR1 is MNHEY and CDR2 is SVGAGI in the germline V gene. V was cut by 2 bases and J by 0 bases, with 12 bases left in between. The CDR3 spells CASSYRRPSSTDTQYF. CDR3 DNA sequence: TGTGCCAGCAGTTACAGGCGTCCCTCTAGCACAGATACGCAGTATTTT.

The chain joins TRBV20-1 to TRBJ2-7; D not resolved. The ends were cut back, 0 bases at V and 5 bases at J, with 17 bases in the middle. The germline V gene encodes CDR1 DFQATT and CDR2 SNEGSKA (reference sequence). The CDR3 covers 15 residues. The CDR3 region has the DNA TGCAGTGCTAGAGATATCGAAGGGTTGTTGGACGAGCAGTACTTC. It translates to CSARDIEGLLDEQYF.

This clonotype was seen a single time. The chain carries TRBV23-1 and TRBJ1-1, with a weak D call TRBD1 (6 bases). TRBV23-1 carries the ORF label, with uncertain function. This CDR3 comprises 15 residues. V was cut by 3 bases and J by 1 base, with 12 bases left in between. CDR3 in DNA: TGCGCCAGCAGTCAGTGGGGGGCTCCGAACACTGAAGCTTTCTTT. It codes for CASSQWGAPNTEAFF.

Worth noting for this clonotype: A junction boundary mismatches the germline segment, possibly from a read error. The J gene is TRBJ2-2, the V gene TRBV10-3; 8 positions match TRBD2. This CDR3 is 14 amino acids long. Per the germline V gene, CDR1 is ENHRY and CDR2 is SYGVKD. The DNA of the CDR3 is TGTGCCAACAGTGAGTCGGGAGGGGCCGGGGAGCTGTTTTTT. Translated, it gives CANSESGGAGELFF.

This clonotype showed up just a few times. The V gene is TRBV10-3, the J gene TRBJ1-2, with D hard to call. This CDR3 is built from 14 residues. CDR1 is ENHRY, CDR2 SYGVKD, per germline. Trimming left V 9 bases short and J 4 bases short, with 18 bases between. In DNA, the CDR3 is TGTGCCATTCCTTCATCCACATCCCGCTATGGCTACACCTTC. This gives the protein CAIPSSTSRYGYTF.

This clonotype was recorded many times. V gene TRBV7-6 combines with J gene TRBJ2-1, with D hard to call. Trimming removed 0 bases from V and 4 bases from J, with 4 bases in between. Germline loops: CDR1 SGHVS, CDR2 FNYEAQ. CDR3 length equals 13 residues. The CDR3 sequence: CASSLARYNEQFF. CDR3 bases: TGTGCCAGCAGCTTAGCTAGGTACAATGAGCAGTTCTTC.

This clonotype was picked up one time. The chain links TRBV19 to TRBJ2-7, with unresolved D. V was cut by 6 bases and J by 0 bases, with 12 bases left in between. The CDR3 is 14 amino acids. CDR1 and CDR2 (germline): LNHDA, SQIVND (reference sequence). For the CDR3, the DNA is TGTGCCAGTAGCGCGGCGGAACTCTCCTACGAGCAGTACTTC. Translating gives CASSAAELSYEQYF.

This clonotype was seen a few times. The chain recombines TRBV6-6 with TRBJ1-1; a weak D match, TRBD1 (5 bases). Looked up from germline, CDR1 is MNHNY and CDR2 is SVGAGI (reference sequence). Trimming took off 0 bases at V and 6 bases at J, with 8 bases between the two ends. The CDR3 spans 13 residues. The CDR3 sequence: CASSYSGEPEAFF. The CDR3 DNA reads TGTGCCAGCAGTTACTCGGGGGAACCTGAAGCTTTCTTT.

CDR3 amino acids: CASSQRRVQETQYF. The CDR3 DNA reads TGTGCCAGCAGCCAAAGGCGGGTACAAGAGACCCAGTACTTC. V gene TRBV4-2 combines with J gene TRBJ2-5; weak D call: TRBD2 (5 bases). Trimming stripped 2 bases from V and 2 bases from J, with 9 bases between. The CDR3 has 14 amino acids. Germline values: CDR1 LGHNA, CDR2 YNFKEQ.

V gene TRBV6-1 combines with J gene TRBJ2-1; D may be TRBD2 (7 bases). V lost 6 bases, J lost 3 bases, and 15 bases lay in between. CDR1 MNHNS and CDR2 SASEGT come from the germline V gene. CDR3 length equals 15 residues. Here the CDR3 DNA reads TGTGCCAGCAGGGGGGAGGGGGGGTACTACAATGAGCAGTTCTTC. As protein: CASRGEGGYYNEQFF.

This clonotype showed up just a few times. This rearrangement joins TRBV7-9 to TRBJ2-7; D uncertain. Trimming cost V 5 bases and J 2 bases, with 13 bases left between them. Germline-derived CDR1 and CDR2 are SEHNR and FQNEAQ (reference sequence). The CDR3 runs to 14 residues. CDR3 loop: CASSPPEHPYEQYF. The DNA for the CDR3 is TGTGCCAGCAGCCCGCCGGAACACCCCTACGAGCAGTACTTC.